This T cell receptor beta chain was documented in a study of blood T cell repertoires in COVID-19. Study background: The samples span acute and convalescent COVID-19 from the United States, Italy and Spain.

Trimming pared 0 bases from V and 7 bases from J, leaving 14 bases between. CDR3 length equals 15 residues. Germline assignment: CDR1 LNHDA and CDR2 SQIVND (reference sequence). It was during active infection that Seattle patients were enrolled and then longitudinally followed. Sequencing used immunoSEQ multiplex PCR; TCRdb keeps in-frame clones, though not all of them. The sample lists approximately 170,000 clones, 75% to 90% seen once, with about 8.3% in the top ten. The sequencing sample was made of peripheral blood. This TCR derives from a woman between 70 and 85 years old with COVID-19, enrolled during active disease. V and J are TRBV19 and TRBJ2-3; TRBD2 might be the D (5 bases). The CDR3, as DNA: TGTGCCAGTAGTATAGATCCTATCACTAGAAATACGCAGTATTTT. Translation gives CASSIDPITRNTQYF.